These 3 T cell receptor beta chains share one sample of origin, sequenced in a study of identical twins. MiXCR, run by TCRdb on the 5' RACE reads, gives a single entry per CDR3 protein. Of 250,000 or so distinct CDR3 sequences listed, approximately 8% were seen once; the top ten hold roughly 5.4%. These records were also assigned to another study, of yellow fever vaccine responses in identical twins.

Sample: CD8+ T cells sorted from blood. Receptors were obtained from a young woman in good health.

This clonotype was observed many times. The chain joins TRBV5-6 to TRBJ2-1, with TRBD2 matching over 11 bases. V shed 7 bases and J 10 bases; nucleotides not matched to a gene: 10. This CDR3 spans 14 amino acids. Germline CDR1 and CDR2: SGHDT and YYEEEE. The CDR3 nucleotides read TGTGCCAGCGCTGGACTAGCGGGCGGACCCGAGCAGTTCTTC. Protein product: CASAGLAGGPEQFF.

This clonotype came up many times. The V call is TRBV28, the J call TRBJ2-7; D is ambiguous. Per the germline V gene, CDR1 is MDHEN and CDR2 is SYDVKM. CDR3 length equals 12 residues. Trimming pared 4 bases from V and 5 bases from J, leaving 9 bases between. The CDR3 protein is CASSSNFNEQYV. The CDR3, as DNA: TGTGCCAGCAGTTCTAACTTTAACGAGCAGTACGTC.

This clonotype has only a few counts. The rearrangement uses TRBV7-8 and TRBJ2-2; unclear D gene. The CDR3 sequence is 18 residues long. From germline, CDR1 is SGHVS and CDR2 FQNEAQ. The V end was cut by 1 base, the J end by 0 bases, with 15 bases between. This CDR3 is CASSLVFLGISNTGELFF. CDR3 DNA: TGTGCCAGCAGCTTAGTATTCTTAGGTATTTCGAACACCGGGGAGCTGTTTTTT.